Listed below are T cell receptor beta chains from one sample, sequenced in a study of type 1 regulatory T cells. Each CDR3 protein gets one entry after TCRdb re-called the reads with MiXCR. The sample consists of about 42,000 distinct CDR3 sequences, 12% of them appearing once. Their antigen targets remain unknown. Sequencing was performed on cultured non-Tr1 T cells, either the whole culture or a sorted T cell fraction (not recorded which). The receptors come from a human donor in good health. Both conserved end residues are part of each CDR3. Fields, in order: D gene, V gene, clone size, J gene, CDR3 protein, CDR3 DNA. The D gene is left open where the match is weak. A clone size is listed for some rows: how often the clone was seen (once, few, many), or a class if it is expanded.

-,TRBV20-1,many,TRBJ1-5,CSASPDLSNQPQHF,TGCAGTGCTAGTCCGGACCTTAGCAATCAGCCCCAGCATTTT
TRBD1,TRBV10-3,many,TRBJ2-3,CAIRTGTGTDTQYF,TGTGCCATCAGGACCGGGACAGGGACAGATACGCAGTATTTT
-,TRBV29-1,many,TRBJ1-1,CSVLRGGPEAFF,TGCAGCGTTTTAAGGGGGGGCCCTGAAGCTTTCTTT
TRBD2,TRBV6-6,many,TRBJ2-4,CASTGGGSINIQYF,TGTGCCAGCACCGGGGGGGGTTCAATAAACATTCAGTACTTC
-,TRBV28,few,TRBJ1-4,CASSLLDEKLFF,TGTGCCAGCAGTTTATTGGATGAAAAACTGTTTTTT
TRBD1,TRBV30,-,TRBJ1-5,CAWSLTGGSSQPQHF,TGTGCCTGGAGCCTGACAGGGGGTTCGAGTCAGCCCCAGCATTTT
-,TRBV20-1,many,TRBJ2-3,CSARRDTDIPGDTQYF,TGCAGTGCTCGACGGGACACGGACATCCCCGGAGATACGCAGTATTTT
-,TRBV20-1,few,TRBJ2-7,CSAIPLTSPHYEQYF,TGCAGTGCTATCCCCTTGACTTCTCCTCACTACGAGCAGTACTTC
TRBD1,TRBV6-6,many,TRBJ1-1,CASMQGAGNTEAFF,TGTGCCAGCATGCAGGGGGCGGGGAACACTGAAGCTTTCTTT
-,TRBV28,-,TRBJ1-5,CASSFVRVVRPQHF,TGTGCCAGCAGTTTCGTCAGGGTGGTTCGGCCCCAGCATTTT
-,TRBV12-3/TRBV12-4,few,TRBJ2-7,CASSAKQRQYF,TGTGCCAGCAGTGCAAAACAACGGCAGTACTTC
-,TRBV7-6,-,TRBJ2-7,CASSLSRGEQYF,TGTGCCAGCAGCCTCAGCAGGGGCGAGCAGTACTTC
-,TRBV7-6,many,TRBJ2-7,CASSLVPSNYEQYF,TGTGCCAGCAGCTTAGTCCCCTCGAACTACGAGCAGTACTTC
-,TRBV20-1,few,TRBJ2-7,CSASLQTHEQYF,TGCAGTGCTAGTTTACAGACCCACGAGCAGTACTTC
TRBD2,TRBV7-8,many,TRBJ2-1,CASRRTFGAGDGEQFF,TGTGCCAGCAGACGAACGTTCGGGGCGGGGGACGGTGAGCAGTTCTTC
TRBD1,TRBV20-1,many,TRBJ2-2,CSVRGRTGTIGELFF,TGCAGTGTCAGAGGTCGGACAGGGACGATCGGGGAGCTGTTTTTT
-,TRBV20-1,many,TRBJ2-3,CSAPTSPHTDTQYF,TGCAGTGCTCCAACCTCGCCTCACACAGATACGCAGTATTTT
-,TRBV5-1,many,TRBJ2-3,CASSFPTDTQYF,TGCGCCAGCAGCTTCCCGACAGATACGCAGTATTTT
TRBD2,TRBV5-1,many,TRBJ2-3,CASSLSAGRAGSDTQYF,TGCGCCAGCAGCTTGTCGGCCGGGAGGGCTGGCTCAGATACGCAGTATTTT
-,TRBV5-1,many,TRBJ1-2,CASSPGGHQDYGYTF,TGCGCCAGCAGCCCCGGGGGCCATCAGGACTATGGCTACACCTTC
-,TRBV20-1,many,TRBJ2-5,CSARAAQETQYF,TGCAGTGCTAGGGCGGCCCAAGAGACCCAGTACTTC
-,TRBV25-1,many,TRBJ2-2,CASRGYGNTGELFF,TGTGCCAGCAGAGGGTACGGGAACACCGGGGAGCTGTTTTTT
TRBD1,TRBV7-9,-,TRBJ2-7,CASSPQGASEQYF,TGTGCCAGCAGCCCACAGGGGGCGAGCGAGCAGTACTTC
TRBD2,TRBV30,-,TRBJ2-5,CAWTGTIETQYF,TGTGCCTGGACCGGGACTATCGAGACCCAGTACTTC
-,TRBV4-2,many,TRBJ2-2,CASTNSGELFF,TGTGCCAGCACCAACAGCGGGGAGCTGTTTTTT
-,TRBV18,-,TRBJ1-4,CASSPGEGREKLFF,TGTGCCAGCTCCCCGGGGGAGGGGCGTGAAAAACTGTTTTTT
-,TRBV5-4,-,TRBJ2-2,CASSLQLADTGELFF,TGTGCCAGCAGCTTGCAACTAGCAGACACCGGGGAGCTGTTTTTT
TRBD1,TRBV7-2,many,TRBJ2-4,CASSLEGGQAKNIQYF,TGTGCCAGCAGCTTAGAAGGGGGCCAGGCCAAAAACATTCAGTACTTC
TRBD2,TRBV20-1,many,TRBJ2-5,CSAALTGTSPYF,TGCAGTGCTGCCCTCACCGGGACTAGCCCCTACTTC
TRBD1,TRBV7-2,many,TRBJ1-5,CASSPRNRGGQPQHF,TGTGCCAGCAGCCCTAGGAACAGGGGTGGGCAGCCCCAGCATTTT
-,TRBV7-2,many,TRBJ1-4,CASSWRQDEKLFF,TGTGCCAGCAGCTGGCGACAGGATGAAAAACTGTTTTTT
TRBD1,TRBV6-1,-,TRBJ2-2,CASSVLPGQDTGELFF,TGTGCCAGCAGTGTGCTACCGGGACAGGATACCGGGGAGCTGTTTTTT
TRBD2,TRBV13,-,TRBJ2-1,CASSRLTSGHYNEQFF,TGTGCCAGCAGCCGACTGACTAGCGGCCACTACAATGAGCAGTTCTTC
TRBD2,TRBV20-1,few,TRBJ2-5,CSANAPTSGRAETQYF,TGCAGTGCTAACGCCCCGACTAGCGGGAGGGCGGAGACCCAGTACTTC
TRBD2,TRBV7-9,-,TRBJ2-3,CASSLTSGRYSTNTQYF,TGTGCCAGCAGCCTCACTAGCGGGAGGTATAGCACCAATACGCAGTATTTT
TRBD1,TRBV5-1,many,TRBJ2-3,CASSLQGGAADTQYF,TGCGCCAGCAGCTTACAGGGGGGAGCCGCAGATACGCAGTATTTT
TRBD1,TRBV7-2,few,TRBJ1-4,CASSSGQVREKLFF,TGTGCCAGCAGTTCGGGACAGGTCCGCGAAAAACTGTTTTTT
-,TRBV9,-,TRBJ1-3,CASSVLGASSGNTIYF,TGTGCCAGCAGCGTGCTCGGAGCGAGCTCTGGAAACACCATATATTTT
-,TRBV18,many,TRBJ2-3,CASSQERDTQYF,TGTGCCAGCTCACAAGAGAGAGATACGCAGTATTTT
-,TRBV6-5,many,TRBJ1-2,CASSLGVSQLNYGYTF,TGTGCCAGCAGTTTGGGTGTCTCTCAACTGAACTATGGCTACACCTTC
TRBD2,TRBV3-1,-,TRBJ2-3,CASSLLAGGGGTDTQYF,TGTGCCAGCAGCCTGCTAGCGGGAGGTGGAGGCACAGATACGCAGTATTTT
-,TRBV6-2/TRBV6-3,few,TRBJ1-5,CASNATDGYSNQPQHF,TGTGCCAGCAATGCGACGGATGGATATAGCAATCAGCCCCAGCATTTT
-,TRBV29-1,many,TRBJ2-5,CSIDRRGETQYF,TGCAGCATCGATCGGAGGGGTGAGACCCAGTACTTC
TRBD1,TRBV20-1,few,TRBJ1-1,CSAPGQTNTEAFF,TGCAGTGCTCCGGGACAGACGAACACTGAAGCTTTCTTT
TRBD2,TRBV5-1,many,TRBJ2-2,CASSLVLAGSTGELFF,TGCGCCAGCAGCTTGGTTTTAGCGGGAAGCACCGGGGAGCTGTTTTTT